This T cell receptor beta chain emerged from a study of blood T cell repertoires in COVID-19. V lost 2 bases to trimming and J lost 10 bases, with 22 bases between them. CDR3 length: 17 amino acids. The V gene's germline CDR1 is SGHDT and CDR2 YYEEEE. The data were produced by immunoSEQ multiplex PCR, yet TCRdb's version contains in-frame clones alone and is incomplete. Of approximately 100,000 clones in the sample, roughly 69% were seen once. Sequencing was performed on peripheral blood. The chain links TRBV5-6 to TRBJ1-6, with D possibly TRBD1 on 5 matching bases. This clonotype originated in a man older than 75 with acute or convalescent COVID-19. The DNA of the CDR3 is TGTGCCAGCAGCTTCGGGTTTCAGGGCCCCGAGAGGTCACCCCTCCACTTT. This codes for CASSFGFQGPERSPLHF.